What follows is one T cell receptor (beta chain) and its context. The antigen remains undetermined. As the template, RNA transcripts were used to amplify TCR beta CDR3 regions. An initial RT-PCR round employing HTBI primers preceded a second-round multiplex PCR. From the multiplex PCR reads, TCRdb called clonotypes with MiXCR, one entry per CDR3 protein. The table includes under 350,000 distinct CDR3 sequences, roughly a sixth detected once. This entry comes from a study of Graves' ophthalmopathy and Graves' hyperthyroidism. The starting material, 10 ml of fresh peripheral blood, provided the PBMCs. Notes on the study in general: Progression of ophthalmopathy was predicted by the model with 60% to 71% sensitivity and less than 85% specificity.

The specimen sequenced was peripheral blood. The TCR comes from an adult man with Graves' ophthalmopathy.

For the CDR3, the DNA is TGTGCCAGCAGTGAAGCGCCAGGGAACACTGAAGCTTTCTTT. Protein: CASSEAPGNTEAFF. The genes are TRBV6-1 and TRBJ1-1, with no clear D. Trimming removed 0 bases from V and 1 base from J, with 6 bases in between. Germline V gives CDR1 MNHNS, CDR2 SASEGT. CDR3 length: 14 residues.